One sample yielded the 17 T cell receptor beta chains listed below, sequenced in a study of T cell responses to AZD1222 COVID-19 vaccine. The table came from immunoSEQ multiplex PCR; TCRdb's copy has only in-frame clones and leaves some out. The sample yields under 150,000 clones, roughly 93% seen once. The sample here was peripheral blood, taken on day 0 of AZD1222 vaccination. Receptors were obtained from an adult in good health.

The V call is TRBV6-5, the J call TRBJ1-5; 7 nucleotides align to TRBD1. The CDR3 totals 15 residues. Germline V gene data show CDR1 as MNHEY and CDR2 as SVGAGI. Trimming took 6 bases from V and 4 from J; bases not matched to a gene: 9. The CDR3 sequence: CASRSAQGGNQPQHF. The CDR3 region has the DNA TGTGCCAGCAGGTCGGCTCAGGGGGGGAATCAGCCCCAGCATTTT.

The chain carries TRBV30 and TRBJ2-7, with D possibly TRBD1 on 6 matching bases. V was shortened by 7 bases and J by 2 bases, with 15 bases between the two germline ends. Germline V CDR1 and CDR2: GTSNPN, SVGIG (reference sequence). This CDR3 is 13 amino acids long. The CDR3 region is CASRGLGPYEQYF. As DNA, the CDR3 is TGTGCCTCGAGGGGGTTGGGTCCCTACGAGCAGTACTTC.

This clone has a single count. J is TRBJ2-3 and V is TRBV15; unclear D gene. This CDR3 has 12 amino acids. CDR1 LNHNV and CDR2 YYDKDF come from the germline V gene (reference sequence). The V end was cut by 4 bases, the J end by 6 bases, with 8 bases between. DNA for the CDR3: TGTGCCACCAGCATACATAGCGATACGCAGTATTTT. Encoded protein: CATSIHSDTQYF.

V and J are TRBV2 and TRBJ2-5; 9 bases align to TRBD1. Gene TRBJ2-7 matches the end of the DNA better, so the J call may be wrong. The CDR3 spans 13 residues. Germline V gives CDR1 SNHLY, CDR2 FYNNEI. The CDR3 coding sequence is TGTGCCAGCAGGAGGGACAGGGCCTACGAGCAGTACTTC. Translated, it gives CASRRDRAYEQYF.

V is TRBV3-1 (or the pseudogene TRBV3-2) and J is TRBJ1-2, with 10 bases matching TRBD1. Germline V gene lookup returns CDR1 LGHDT and CDR2 YNNKEL (reference sequence). The CDR3 consists of 13 residues. Trimming at V came to 7 bases and at J to 4 bases, leaving 3 bases not matched to a gene. CDR3 coding DNA: TGTGCCAGCACAGGACAGGGGGGCTATGGCTACACCTTC. Amino acid sequence: CASTGQGGYGYTF.

The chain employs TRBV6-1 and TRBJ1-5; no reliable D call. Per the germline V gene, CDR1 is MNHNS and CDR2 is SASEGT. This CDR3 has 14 amino acids. The ends were cut back, 3 bases at V and 6 bases at J, with 12 bases in the middle. CDR3 region: CASSEVEGVQPQHF. DNA of the CDR3: TGTGCCAGCAGTGAGGTGGAGGGAGTTCAGCCCCAGCATTTT.

This chain joins TRBV19 and TRBJ2-7; D is perhaps TRBD1 (8 bases). The CDR3 runs 14 residues. From germline, CDR1 is LNHDA and CDR2 SQIVND (reference sequence). Trimming cost V 5 bases and J 5 bases, with 16 bases left between them. CDR3 bases: TGTGCCAGTAGTCCCGGACAGGGAGGGGACGAGCAGTACTTC. This translates into CASSPGQGGDEQYF.

The genes are TRBV27 and TRBJ2-3; D is ambiguous. The CDR3 contains 13 residues. Germline V gene data show CDR1 as MNHEY and CDR2 as SMNVEV (reference sequence). Trimming stripped 3 bases from V and 0 bases from J, with 4 bases between. The CDR3 DNA sequence: TGTGCCAGCAGTTTGGCTAGCACAGATACGCAGTATTTT. This codes for CASSLASTDTQYF.

This clone was seen a few times. The chain carries TRBV18 and TRBJ1-5; D gene ambiguous. CDR1 KGHSH and CDR2 LQKENI come from the germline V gene. The germline V and J ends were trimmed by 1 base and 1 base, with 8 bases remaining between them. The CDR3 extends over 15 amino acids. CDR3 DNA sequence: TGTGCCAGCTCACCACGCAGCGCCAGCAATCAGCCCCAGCATTTT. It encodes CASSPRSASNQPQHF.

The chain combines TRBV2 with TRBJ1-5, with unresolved D. V lost 4 bases and J 3 bases, leaving 7 bases between the germline ends. CDR1 is SNHLY and CDR2 is FYNNEI in the germline V gene. CDR3 length: 13 residues. Here the CDR3 reads CASSVDINQPQHF. The CDR3 coding sequence is TGTGCCAGCAGTGTAGACATCAATCAGCCCCAGCATTTT.

This chain connects TRBV18 to TRBJ1-1; D is unclear. Trimming pared 3 bases from V and 0 bases from J, leaving 14 bases between. CDR1 is KGHSH and CDR2 is LQKENI in the germline V gene. The CDR3 runs 16 residues. The chain's CDR3 is CASSPLVDKMNTEAFF. As DNA, the CDR3 is TGTGCCAGCTCACCCCTAGTCGATAAGATGAACACTGAAGCTTTCTTT.

The chain uses TRBV30 and TRBJ1-2; a possible D gene is TRBD1 (5 bases). V was trimmed by 4 bases and J by 2 bases, leaving 14 bases between them. This CDR3 spans 14 amino acids. Germline lookup yields CDR1 GTSNPN and CDR2 SVGIG (reference sequence). Here the CDR3 DNA reads TGTGCCTGGATAACTGGGGCGCAAAACTATGGCTACACCTTC. Residues: CAWITGAQNYGYTF.

Turning to this clone: It is unclear where the CDR3 begins or ends on the DNA, so no DNA is shown, and the CDR3 is as TCRdb lists it. The chain carries TRBV12-3 or TRBV12-4 and TRBJ1-1; TRBD1, as called in the table, went unchecked against the DNA. The CDR3 numbers 13 amino acids, ends counted. CDR3 residues: CASSFGTGSKTFF.

V is TRBV6-5 and J is TRBJ2-7; 10 bases line up with TRBD1. This CDR3 spans 15 amino acids. Germline-derived CDR1 and CDR2 are MNHEY and SVGAGI. J gave up 4 bases and V 2 bases, and 5 bases lay outside the gene matches. The CDR3 is CASSYGTGVRYEQYF. CDR3 DNA sequence: TGTGCCAGCAGTTACGGGACAGGGGTGAGGTACGAGCAGTACTTC.

This chain uses TRBV7-9 with TRBJ2-3; 9 bases match TRBD1. From germline, CDR1 is SEHNR and CDR2 FQNEAQ (reference sequence). With V trimmed by 2 bases and J by 2 bases, 8 bases remained unmatched. This CDR3 is 17 amino acids long. The CDR3, as DNA: TGTGCCAGCAGCTTAACGGGACAGGGTGGGAACACAGATACGCAGTATTTT. Translating it yields CASSLTGQGGNTDTQYF.

The gene calls are TRBV18 and TRBJ2-5, with unresolved D. Trimming removed 2 bases from V and 3 bases from J, with 4 bases in between. Per germline, CDR1 KGHSH and CDR2 LQKENI. This CDR3 is 12 amino acids long. Here the CDR3 DNA reads TGTGCCAGCTCACCAGGGAAAGAGACCCAGTACTTC. Translated, it gives CASSPGKETQYF.

The chain carries TRBV11-2 and TRBJ1-2; no reliable D call. Germline V gives CDR1 SGHAT, CDR2 FQNNGV. The CDR3 has 13 amino acids. Trimming cost V 5 bases and J 4 bases, with 11 bases left between them. The CDR3 DNA sequence: TGTGCCAGCAGCCCCGGACGCAGCTATGGCTACACCTTC. Its protein product is CASSPGRSYGYTF.